The 24 T cell receptor beta chains listed next were all sequenced from one sample in a study of beta chain features in type 1 diabetes. Whole-study results and caveats: For Type 1 diabetes patients, all four CD4+ subsets carried TCRB CDR3s that were moderately but significantly shorter.

Reverse transcribing all isolated RNA meant expressed TCRB transcripts were sequenced. Using immunoSEQ multiplex PCR, the repertoire was profiled, and TCRdb retains in-frame clones only, with some absent. The data show nearly 700,000 clones, roughly 13% seen once. Antigens of these TCRs are unknown. The specimen sequenced was naive CD4+ T cells from blood. These receptors were obtained from a man younger than 35 with type 1 diabetes.

This chain links TRBV29-1 with TRBJ2-1, with D possibly being TRBD2 (6 bases). This CDR3 has 15 amino acids. Germline V gene sequence: CDR1 SQVTM, CDR2 ANQGSEA. Trimming left V 3 bases short and J 0 bases short, with 12 bases between. The CDR3 DNA reads TGCAGCGTTGATCGGGGGTCGTACTCCTACAATGAGCAGTTCTTC. Translated: CSVDRGSYSYNEQFF.

This clone was seen a few times. The chain couples TRBV4-1 to TRBJ2-1; D unresolved. The CDR3 sequence is 16 residues long. Trimming took 0 bases from V and 4 from J, leaving 13 bases between them. The germline V gene has CDR1 MGHRA and CDR2 YSYEKL. As DNA, the CDR3 is TGCGCCAGCAGCCAAGATAGTACGACGGATTACAATGAGCAGTTCTTC. Translation gives CASSQDSTTDYNEQFF.

The J gene is TRBJ1-6, the V gene TRBV6-5, with 9 bases aligning to TRBD1. J gave up 8 bases and V 2 bases, and 4 bases lay outside the gene matches. This CDR3 is 15 amino acids long. Looked up from germline, CDR1 is MNHEY and CDR2 is SVGAGI. CDR3 sequence: CASSYLTGGDSPLHF. Written as DNA, the CDR3 is TGTGCCAGCAGTTACCTGACAGGGGGGGATTCACCCCTCCACTTT.

Turning to this clone: Compared with germline, one end of the junction differs, possibly owing to a read error. The chain couples TRBV10-3 to TRBJ2-1, with D uncertain. The CDR3 length is 11 residues. Germline lookup yields CDR1 ENHRY and CDR2 SYGVKD. The CDR3 sequence: CAIKGSNAQFF. DNA of the CDR3: TGTGCCATCAAGGGATCAAATGCGCAGTTCTTC.

This clone was observed a handful of times. The V and J genes are TRBV6-5 and TRBJ1-1, with a possible D match to TRBD1 (6 bases). Germline lookup yields CDR1 MNHEY and CDR2 SVGAGI. The CDR3 consists of 13 residues. V lost 5 bases, J lost 12 bases, and 19 bases lay in between. CDR3 in DNA: TGTGCCAGCAGTCCCGGACAGAGGAGGGCAACTTTCTTT. Translated: CASSPGQRRATFF.

The chain uses TRBV7-2 and TRBJ2-5; D unclear. This CDR3 contains 14 residues. The germline V gene encodes CDR1 SGHTA and CDR2 FQGNSA. V was shortened by 1 base and J by 1 base, with 7 bases between the two germline ends. CDR3 sequence reads: CASSLGWAQETQYF. The CDR3 bases are TGTGCCAGCAGCTTAGGGTGGGCCCAAGAGACCCAGTACTTC. Full variable domain (missing parts from reference TRBV7-2 and TRBJ2-5): GAGVSQSPSNKVTEKGKDVELRCDPISGHTALYWYRQSLGQGLEFLIYFQGNSAPDKSGLPSDRFSAERTGGSVSTLTIQRTQQEDSAVYLCASSLGWAQETQYFGPGTRLLVL.

The J gene is TRBJ1-5, the V gene TRBV30, with a tentative D call TRBD1 (6 bases). Trimming stripped 5 bases from V and 5 bases from J, with 22 bases between. Germline V lookup: CDR1 GTSNPN, CDR2 SVGIG (reference sequence). The CDR3 totals 16 residues. CDR3 loop: CAWGGSYRVGDQPQHF. The CDR3 nucleotides are TGTGCCTGGGGTGGGTCCTACAGGGTAGGGGATCAGCCCCAGCATTTT. The full variable domain, completed using reference TRBV30 and TRBJ1-5, is SQTIHQWPATLVQPVGSPLSLECTVEGTSNPNLYWYRQAAGRGLQLLFYSVGIGQISSEVPQNLSASRPQDRQFILSSKKLLLSDSGFYLCAWGGSYRVGDQPQHFGDGTRLSIL.

This clone was seen more than once but under ten times. The CDR3 here is CASSQDGQSRTQYF. CDR3 in DNA: TGCGCCAGCAGCCAAGACGGACAGTCCCGTACGCAGTATTTT. The chain links TRBV4-1 to TRBJ2-3; weak D call: TRBD1 (6 bases). Trimming stripped 0 bases from V and 8 bases from J, with 12 bases between. The CDR3 is 14 residues long. Germline values: CDR1 MGHRA, CDR2 YSYEKL.

This clone was seen a handful of times. The V and J genes are TRBV15 and TRBJ1-4, with D tentatively TRBD1 (5 bases). Trimming took off 8 bases at V and 8 bases at J, with 21 bases between the two ends. Germline V gene lookup returns CDR1 LNHNV and CDR2 YYDKDF (reference sequence). The CDR3 length is 15 residues. The CDR3 bases are TGTGCCACCGAAAGCCCTCGGGACTGGGAGGAAAAACTGTTTTTT. It specifies CATESPRDWEEKLFF.

In its sample, this clone was seen a few times. The junction shows a germline mismatch at one end, possibly a read error. The chain links TRBV4-1 to TRBJ2-1; 7 bases match TRBD2. Germline lookup yields CDR1 MGHRA and CDR2 YSYEKL. The CDR3 is 16 residues long. Here the CDR3 DNA reads TGCGCCAGCAGGCAAGCCCCGAGCGGGGCTTACAATGAGCAGTTCTTC. This encodes CASRQAPSGAYNEQFF.

This clone was seen a few times. This chain links TRBV10-3 with TRBJ2-1; 9 bases match TRBD2. Unmatched junction bases numbered 6, after V lost 8 bases and J lost 1 base. Germline lookup yields CDR1 ENHRY and CDR2 SYGVKD. CDR3 length equals 15 residues. CDR3 region: CAIGSGGDSYNEQFF. The CDR3 region has the DNA TGTGCCATCGGTAGCGGGGGTGATTCCTACAATGAGCAGTTCTTC.

This chain connects TRBV7-9 to TRBJ1-6; maybe TRBD1 (5 bases). From germline, CDR1 is SEHNR and CDR2 FQNEAQ (reference sequence). Trimming stripped 5 bases from V and 3 bases from J, with 11 bases between. The CDR3 is 15 residues long. DNA for the CDR3: TGTGCCAGCAGCGCATCAGGGATCTATAATTCACCCCTCCACTTT. As protein: CASSASGIYNSPLHF.

A few counts support this clone. The V gene is TRBV7-2, the J gene TRBJ2-1, with D possibly matching TRBD2 (5 bases). In germline, CDR1 is SGHTA, CDR2 FQGNSA. The CDR3 length is 16 residues. V shed 5 bases and J shed 0 bases, with 14 bases lying between them. The CDR3: CASSPRTFTSYNEQFF. In DNA form, the CDR3 reads TGTGCCAGCAGCCCCCGGACTTTTACCTCCTACAATGAGCAGTTCTTC.

The table lists this clone with a few counts. V and J are TRBV5-6 and TRBJ2-3; possible D gene TRBD2, 6 bases. The CDR3 totals 17 residues. Germline CDR1 reads SGHDT; CDR2 reads YYEEEE. Trimming cost V 4 bases and J 5 bases, with 23 bases left between them. CDR3 region: CASSPKPGGANIDTQYF. The CDR3 DNA follows: TGTGCCAGCAGCCCGAAACCAGGCGGGGCGAACATAGATACGCAGTATTTT.

The chain couples TRBV18 to TRBJ1-1; 9 nucleotides match TRBD1. V trimming: 3 bases; J trimming: 4 bases; junction bases outside the gene matches: 3. There are 14 residues in the CDR3. Germline V gene sequence: CDR1 KGHSH, CDR2 LQKENI. This chain's CDR3 is CASSPGQGATEAFF. CDR3 bases: TGTGCCAGCTCACCGGGACAGGGAGCCACTGAAGCTTTCTTT.

This clone was seen a handful of times. The rearrangement uses TRBV7-9 and TRBJ1-5; TRBD1 agrees at 7 bases. The germline gives CDR1 SEHNR, CDR2 FQNEAQ (reference sequence). This CDR3 has 16 residues. The trim removed 0 bases at V and 1 base at J, leaving 3 bases unmatched. CDR3 loop: CASSLAGGRSNQPQHF. The CDR3 coding sequence is TGTGCCAGCAGCTTAGCAGGGGGCAGAAGCAATCAGCCCCAGCATTTT.

The chain carries TRBV2 and TRBJ2-1; tentatively, D is TRBD2 (5 bases). Deletions cut 7 bases from V and 9 bases from J, with 22 bases between. The CDR3 length is 15 residues. Germline V lookup: CDR1 SNHLY, CDR2 FYNNEI. CDR3 sequence reads: CASKRPGLSDGEQFF. CDR3 sequence (DNA): TGTGCCAGCAAGCGACCCGGACTTTCGGATGGTGAGCAGTTCTTC. The whole variable domain, remainder taken from reference TRBV2 and TRBJ2-1, is EPEVTQTPSHQVTQMGQEVILRCVPISNHLYFYWYRQILGQKVEFLVSFYNNEISEKSEIFDDQFSVERPDGSNFTLKIRSTKLEDSAMYFCASKRPGLSDGEQFFGPGTRLTVL.

This sequence joins TRBV5-1 and TRBJ1-5; a possible D gene is TRBD1 (6 bases). The V gene's germline CDR1 is SGHRS and CDR2 YFSETQ. V lost 0 bases and J 5 bases, leaving 9 bases between the germline ends. The CDR3 has 14 residues. CDR3 coding DNA: TGCGCCAGCAGCTTGGGGGACACGGATCAGCCCCAGCATTTT. Translation: CASSLGDTDQPQHF.

V and J are TRBV5-8 and TRBJ1-5, with 10 bases that match TRBD1. V shed 0 bases, J shed 1 base, and the junction held 1 base outside the gene matches. The CDR3 covers 16 residues. The germline gives CDR1 SGHTS, CDR2 YDEGEE. CDR3 DNA sequence: TGTGCCAGCAGCTTGGAGGGACAGGGGAGCAATCAGCCCCAGCATTTT. It translates to CASSLEGQGSNQPQHF.

V is TRBV7-6 and J is TRBJ1-1; TRBD1 is a possible D gene (5 bases). The germline CDR1 and CDR2 sequences are SGHVS and FNYEAQ. The CDR3 totals 14 residues. V shed 5 bases and J shed 5 bases, with 15 bases lying between them. This chain's CDR3 is CASSAAHQGTEAFF. In nucleotides, the CDR3 is TGTGCCAGCAGCGCCGCGCACCAGGGTACTGAAGCTTTCTTT. Looking up the rest from reference TRBV7-6 and TRBJ1-1 gives the full variable domain: GAGVSQSPRYKVTKRGQDVALRCDPISGHVSLYWYRQALGQGPEFLTYFNYEAQQDKSGLPNDRFSAERPEGSISTLTIQRTEQRDSAMYRCASSAAHQGTEAFFGQGTRLTVV.

This clone was seen more than once but under ten times. The chain combines TRBV29-1 with TRBJ2-7; D remains unclear. The CDR3 has 14 amino acids. The germline V and J ends were trimmed by 7 bases and 1 base, with 17 bases remaining between them. From germline, CDR1 is SQVTM and CDR2 ANQGSEA. CDR3 sequence reads: CSALPTDRSYEQYF. CDR3 in DNA: TGCAGCGCCCTGCCCACGGATCGTTCCTACGAGCAGTACTTC.

This rearrangement joins TRBV30 to TRBJ2-7, with D maybe TRBD1 (5 bases). The V end lost 1 base, the J end lost 3 bases, and 10 bases lay between the germline ends. From germline, CDR1 is GTSNPN and CDR2 SVGIG (reference sequence). This CDR3 spans 13 amino acids. CDR3 DNA: TGTGCCTGGAGTGCAGGACAAGACTACGAGCAGTACTTC. Its translation: CAWSAGQDYEQYF.

J is TRBJ2-5 and V is TRBV7-9; maybe TRBD2 (5 bases). This CDR3 is 13 amino acids long. From germline, CDR1 is SEHNR and CDR2 FQNEAQ (reference sequence). The V end was cut by 3 bases, the J end by 5 bases, with 10 bases between. The CDR3 bases are TGTGCCAGCAGCTTTCCCGGCGGGGAGACCCAGTACTTC. This encodes CASSFPGGETQYF. Filled out from reference TRBV7-9 and TRBJ2-5, the complete variable domain reads DTGVSQNPRHKITKRGQNVTFRCDPISEHNRLYWYRQTLGQGPEFLTYFQNEAQLEKSRLLSDRFSAERPKGSFSTLEIQRTEQGDSAMYLCASSFPGGETQYFGPGTRLLVL.

The V call is TRBV28, the J call TRBJ2-2; D may be TRBD1 or TRBD2 (5 bases each). The CDR3 contains 15 residues. Germline CDR1 is MDHEN and CDR2 is SYDVKM. The germline V and J ends were trimmed by 4 bases and 1 base, with 10 bases remaining between them. The CDR3 sequence is CASSYPGRNTGELFF. Here the CDR3 DNA reads TGTGCCAGCAGTTACCCGGGGCGGAACACCGGGGAGCTGTTTTTT.